This TCR beta chain was profiled in a study of pediatric ulcerative colitis. Regarding the study as a whole: Ulcerative colitis patients shared more blood-rectal clones than controls.

Clones were read by immunoSEQ multiplex PCR, and TCRdb kept only the in-frame ones, dropping some. The table shows around 4,600 clones, with around 94% occurring only once. Germline CDR1 and CDR2: SGHTA and FQGNSA. V dropped 4 bases and J dropped 0; count of bases not matched to a gene: 3. There are 15 residues in the CDR3. Notes on this clone: Its antigen remains unknown.

V is TRBV7-2 and J is TRBJ1-5; TRBD1 aligns across 7 bases. The material sequenced was blood. The receptor was derived from a boy aged 5-17 years who was a control in a study of pediatric ulcerative colitis. The CDR3 reads CASSSGQVSNQPQHF. DNA for the CDR3: TGTGCCAGCAGCTCCGGACAGGTTAGCAATCAGCCCCAGCATTTT.